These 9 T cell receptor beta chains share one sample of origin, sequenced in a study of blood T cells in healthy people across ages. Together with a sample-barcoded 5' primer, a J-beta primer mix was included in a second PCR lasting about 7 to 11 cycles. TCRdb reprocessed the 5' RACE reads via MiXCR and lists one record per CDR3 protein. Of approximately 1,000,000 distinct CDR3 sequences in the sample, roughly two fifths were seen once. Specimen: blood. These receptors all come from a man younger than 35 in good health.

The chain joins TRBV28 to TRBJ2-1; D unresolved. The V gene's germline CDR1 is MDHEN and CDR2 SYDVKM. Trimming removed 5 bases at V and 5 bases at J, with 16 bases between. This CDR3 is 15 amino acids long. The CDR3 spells CASSPRTEVNNEQFF. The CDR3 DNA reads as TGTGCCAGCAGTCCAAGGACCGAGGTAAACAATGAGCAGTTCTTC.

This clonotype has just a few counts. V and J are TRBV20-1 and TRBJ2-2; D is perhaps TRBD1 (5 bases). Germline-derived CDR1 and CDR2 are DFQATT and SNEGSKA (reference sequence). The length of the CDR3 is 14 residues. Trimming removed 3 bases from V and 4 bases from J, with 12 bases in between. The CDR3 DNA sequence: TGCAGTGCTAGGTGGGGCAGGGCCACCGGGGAGCTGTTTTTT. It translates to CSARWGRATGELFF.

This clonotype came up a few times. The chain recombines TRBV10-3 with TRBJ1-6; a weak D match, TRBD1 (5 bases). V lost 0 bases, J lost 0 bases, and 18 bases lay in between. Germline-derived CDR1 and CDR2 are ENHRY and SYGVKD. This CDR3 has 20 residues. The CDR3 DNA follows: TGTGCCATCAGTGAGTCCCCCACCGACAGACTGAGCTCCTATAATTCACCCCTCCACTTT. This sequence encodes CAISESPTDRLSSYNSPLHF.

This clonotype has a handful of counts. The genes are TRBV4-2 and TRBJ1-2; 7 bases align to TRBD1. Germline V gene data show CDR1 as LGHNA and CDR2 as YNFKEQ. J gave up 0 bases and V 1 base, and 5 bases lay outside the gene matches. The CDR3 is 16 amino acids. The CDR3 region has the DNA TGTGCCAGCAGCCAAGCCGGGACAGCCTCTAACTATGGCTACACCTTC. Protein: CASSQAGTASNYGYTF.

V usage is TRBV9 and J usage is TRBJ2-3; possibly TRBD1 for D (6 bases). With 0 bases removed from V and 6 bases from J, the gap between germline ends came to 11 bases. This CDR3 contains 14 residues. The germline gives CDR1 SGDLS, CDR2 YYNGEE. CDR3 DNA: TGTGCCAGCAGCGTAGCATCCGACAGGGATACGCAGTATTTT. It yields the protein CASSVASDRDTQYF.

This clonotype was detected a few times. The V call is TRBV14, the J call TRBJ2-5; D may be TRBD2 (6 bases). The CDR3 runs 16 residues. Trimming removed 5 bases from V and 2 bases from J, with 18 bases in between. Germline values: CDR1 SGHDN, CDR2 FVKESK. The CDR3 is CASSTRRGSLQETQYF. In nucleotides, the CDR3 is TGTGCCAGCAGCACTCGGAGGGGATCGCTACAAGAGACCCAGTACTTC.

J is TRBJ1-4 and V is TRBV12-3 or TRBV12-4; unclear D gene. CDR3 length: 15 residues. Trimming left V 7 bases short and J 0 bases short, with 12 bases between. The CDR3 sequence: CASTTSVATNEKLFF. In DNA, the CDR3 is TGTGCCAGCACCACGTCAGTTGCAACTAATGAAAAACTGTTTTTT.

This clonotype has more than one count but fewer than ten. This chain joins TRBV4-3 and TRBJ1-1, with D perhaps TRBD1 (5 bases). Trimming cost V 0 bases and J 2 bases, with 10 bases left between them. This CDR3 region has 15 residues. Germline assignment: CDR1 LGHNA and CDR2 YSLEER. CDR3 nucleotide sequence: TGCGCCAGCAGCCAAGACAGGGCCTTTAACACTGAAGCTTTCTTT. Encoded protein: CASSQDRAFNTEAFF.

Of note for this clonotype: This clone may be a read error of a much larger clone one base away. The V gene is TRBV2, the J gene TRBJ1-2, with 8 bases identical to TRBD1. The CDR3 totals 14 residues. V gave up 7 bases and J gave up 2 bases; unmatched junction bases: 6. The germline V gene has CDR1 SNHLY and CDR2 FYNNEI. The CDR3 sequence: CASTLRTGNYGYTF. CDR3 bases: TGTGCCAGCACCCTAAGGACAGGGAACTATGGCTACACCTTC.